This T cell receptor beta chain originates from a study of cytomegalovirus exposure and HLA in healthy donors. Study results and limitations: Certain sequence variants were highly shared and formed a cluster, and this cluster was likely a sequencing artifact.

The CDR3 length is 16 residues. Germline CDR1 is SNHLY and CDR2 is FYNNEI. Losses at the gene ends were 3 bases for V and 9 bases for J; bases not matched to a gene: 12. A remark on this clone: No antigen is known for it.

With 60 Vbeta and 13 Jbeta primers, the PCR was carried out. TCRdb's table, derived via immunoSEQ multiplex PCR, lists solely in-frame clones and lacks some. This table holds 150,000 to 200,000 clones, around 72% found once. The TCR sequence derives from a man over 45 in good health and CMV-seronegative. The J gene is TRBJ2-1, the V gene TRBV2, with TRBD2 matching over 9 bases. Specimen: PBMCs. For the CDR3, the DNA is TGTGCCAGCAGTGAGTCACGCGGGGGGGCCACCATTGAGCAGTTCTTC. Protein sequence: CASSESRGGATIEQFF.